Each of the 28 T cell receptor beta chains below was sequenced from the same sample in a study of radiotherapy plus CTLA-4 blockade in lung cancer. Sequencing used immunoSEQ multiplex PCR; TCRdb keeps in-frame clones, though not all of them. The sample has about 54,000 clones, 70% to 85% seen once. Sequences were derived from peripheral blood, sampled from a patient treated with radiotherapy plus ipilimumab. The receptors were gathered from a human donor with non-small cell lung cancer who had a partial response to radiotherapy plus ipilimumab.

The sample holds a few counts of this clone. The chain uses TRBV30 and TRBJ2-1; 11 bases match TRBD1. Germline assignment: CDR1 GTSNPN and CDR2 SVGIG (reference sequence). Trimming at V came to 8 bases and at J to 9 bases, leaving 9 bases not matched to a gene. The CDR3 consists of 13 residues. The CDR3 sequence is CARRTGGWGEQFF. CDR3 DNA sequence: TGTGCCCGACGGACAGGGGGCTGGGGTGAGCAGTTCTTC.

Comments on this clone: One end of the junction varies from germline; a read error may be responsible. The genes are TRBV13 and TRBJ2-7, with 8 bases lining up with TRBD1. This CDR3 has 17 amino acids. The germline V gene encodes CDR1 PRHDT and CDR2 FYEKMQ (reference sequence). The CDR3 is CAGSRKPTGASSYEQYF. The CDR3 bases are TGTGCCGGCAGCCGAAAACCGACAGGGGCGAGCTCCTACGAGCAGTACTTC.

This rearrangement joins TRBV5-6 to TRBJ2-3; 11 bases align to TRBD1. The CDR3 runs to 17 residues. V lost 6 bases, J lost 3 bases, and 12 bases stayed unmatched. Looked up from germline, CDR1 is SGHDT and CDR2 is YYEEEE. CDR3 sequence reads: CASTYSGQGAMTDTQYF. The DNA for the CDR3 is TGTGCCAGCACCTACTCCGGACAGGGGGCGATGACAGATACGCAGTATTTT.

The CDR3 DNA reads TGTGCCAGCAGTTACCGACGGAGCCAGCGCAATCAGCCCCAGCATTTT. Its protein is CASSYRRSQRNQPQHF. The chain combines TRBV6-6 with TRBJ1-5; D gene unclear. V gave up 2 bases and J gave up 2 bases, with 13 bases separating them. Germline V CDR1 and CDR2: MNHNY, SVGAGI (reference sequence). CDR3 length: 16 residues.

The CDR3 DNA sequence: TGTGCCAGCAGCGTAGCGGGGGACAGGGTCCACGAGCAGTACTTC. Its translation is CASSVAGDRVHEQYF. The chain has TRBV9 and TRBJ2-7; TRBD1 agrees at 9 bases. Looked up from germline, CDR1 is SGDLS and CDR2 is YYNGEE. The ends lost 0 bases at V and 5 bases at J; junction bases unmatched: 6. There are 15 residues in the CDR3.

The chain uses TRBV28 and TRBJ2-7, with TRBD1 matching over 8 bases. The CDR3 extends over 12 amino acids. V was pared by 5 bases and J by 3 bases, with 0 bases of the junction left unmatched. Looked up from germline, CDR1 is MDHEN and CDR2 is SYDVKM. The DNA of the CDR3 is TGTGCCAGCAGTGGACAGGGCTACGAGCAGTACTTC. Protein sequence: CASSGQGYEQYF.

This clone is a singleton in its sample. The chain couples TRBV4-2 to TRBJ1-4, with D hard to call. Germline V lookup: CDR1 LGHNA, CDR2 YNFKEQ. Trimming took off 0 bases at V and 0 bases at J, with 8 bases between the two ends. The CDR3 is 16 residues long. CDR3 sequence (DNA): TGTGCCAGCAGCCAAGATCCGCGGCCAACTAATGAAAAACTGTTTTTT. Translation gives CASSQDPRPTNEKLFF.

The rearrangement uses TRBV4-2 and TRBJ2-2; 14 bases align to TRBD2. In germline, CDR1 is LGHNA, CDR2 YNFKEQ. This CDR3 is 16 amino acids long. The junction had 2 bases not matched to a gene; V was cut back by 3 bases and J by 5 bases. CDR3 DNA sequence: TGTGCCAGCAGCCACGGACTAGCGGGAGGTACCGGGGAGCTGTTTTTT. Translating it yields CASSHGLAGGTGELFF.

This clone came up once. V is TRBV4-3 and J is TRBJ1-1; 11 positions agree with TRBD1. Trimming removed 3 bases from V and 3 bases from J; junction bases left unmatched: 6. CDR1 and CDR2 from the germline V gene are LGHNA and YSLEER. The CDR3 sequence is 16 residues long. The CDR3 here is CASSQSLGQGDTEAFF. CDR3 DNA: TGCGCCAGCAGCCAGTCCCTGGGACAGGGGGACACTGAAGCTTTCTTT.

The rearrangement joins TRBV7-2 to TRBJ2-1; maybe TRBD1 (6 bases). V lost 0 bases and J 1 base, leaving 7 bases between the germline ends. Looked up from germline, CDR1 is SGHTA and CDR2 is FQGNSA. The CDR3 runs to 15 residues. The CDR3 bases are TGTGCCAGCAGCTTAGCCAGGGGATCCTACAATGAGCAGTTCTTC. It codes for CASSLARGSYNEQFF.

A single count supports this clone. This chain connects TRBV19 to TRBJ1-5; 10 positions agree with TRBD1. V shed 6 bases and J 2 bases; nucleotides not matched to a gene: 7. The V gene's germline CDR1 is LNHDA and CDR2 SQIVND (reference sequence). This CDR3 has 16 residues. This CDR3 is CASSQTGGIGNQPQHF. In DNA form, the CDR3 reads TGTGCCAGTAGCCAGACAGGGGGCATAGGCAATCAGCCCCAGCATTTT.

The V and J genes are TRBV2 and TRBJ2-3, with a weak D call TRBD1 (6 bases). The germline V gene encodes CDR1 SNHLY and CDR2 FYNNEI. This CDR3 comprises 11 residues. Between the trimmed V and J ends, which lost 6 bases and 5 bases, there was a span of 6 bases. The CDR3 here is CASRTGDTQYF. The DNA for the CDR3 is TGTGCCAGCAGGACAGGAGATACGCAGTATTTT.

This clone came up once. V usage is TRBV7-8 and J usage is TRBJ2-5; 10 bases line up with TRBD1. The V gene's germline CDR1 is SGHVS and CDR2 FQNEAQ. The CDR3 covers 16 residues. The junction had 11 bases not matched to a gene; V was cut back by 5 bases and J by 5 bases. In DNA, the CDR3 is TGTGCCAGCAGCATCCGGGACAGGGGATCCCAGGAGACCCAGTACTTC. Protein sequence: CASSIRDRGSQETQYF.

The CDR3 DNA follows: TGCGCCAGCAGCCCATATAAGGGGACAGATGTGAACACTGAAGCTTTCTTT. Protein: CASSPYKGTDVNTEAFF. The J gene is TRBJ1-1, the V gene TRBV4-1; the match to TRBD1 covers 7 bases. The V segment lost 4 bases and the J segment 0 bases; nucleotides outside the gene matches: 11. Germline lookup yields CDR1 MGHRA and CDR2 YSYEKL. CDR3 length: 17 residues.

The J gene is TRBJ1-2, the V gene TRBV6-6; 8 bases line up with TRBD1. Germline V gene lookup returns CDR1 MNHNY and CDR2 SVGAGI (reference sequence). The CDR3 runs to 16 residues. Unmatched junction bases numbered 17, after V lost 6 bases and J lost 8 bases. In nucleotides, the CDR3 is TGTGCCAGCAGCTCTAGGACAGGGAGGTATGGAGCGGGCTACACCTTC. This sequence encodes CASSSRTGRYGAGYTF.

J is TRBJ2-2 and V is TRBV27, with TRBD1 matching over 8 bases. This CDR3 is built from 16 residues. Germline V gives CDR1 MNHEY, CDR2 SMNVEV (reference sequence). The trim removed 5 bases at V and 8 bases at J, leaving 13 bases unmatched. The CDR3 DNA reads as TGTGCCAGCAGTGCCCGGGACAGGAGTTCTTGGGGGGAGCTGTTTTTT. Its translation: CASSARDRSSWGELFF.

V usage is TRBV6-5 and J usage is TRBJ1-6; D is uncertain. V lost 2 bases and J 4 bases, leaving 6 bases between the germline ends. CDR1 is MNHEY, CDR2 SVGAGI, per germline. CDR3 length: 14 residues. The chain's CDR3 is CASSYGRYNSPLHF. The CDR3 bases are TGTGCCAGCAGTTACGGCCGATATAATTCACCCCTCCACTTT.

This clone showed up just once. The V call is TRBV11-3, the J call TRBJ2-2; 8 nucleotides align to TRBD2. This CDR3 has 16 amino acids. The J segment lost 1 base and the V segment lost 3 bases, leaving 4 bases of the junction unmatched. Germline CDR1 reads SGHNT; CDR2 reads YENEEA. The DNA for the CDR3 is TGTGCCAGCAGCTTGGTTGCGGGGGGGAACACCGGGGAGCTGTTTTTT. It specifies CASSLVAGGNTGELFF.

The V and J genes are TRBV4-3 and TRBJ2-4; TRBD1 matches at 8 bases. The germline V gene encodes CDR1 LGHNA and CDR2 YSLEER. V trimming: 0 bases; J trimming: 1 base; junction bases outside the gene matches: 11. The CDR3 is made up of 19 amino acids. The CDR3 DNA is TGCGCCAGCAGCCAAGAGACAGGGGCGGCTGAGGCGGCCAAAAACATTCAGTACTTC. Translating it yields CASSQETGAAEAAKNIQYF.

This clone was seen once. V usage is TRBV7-3 and J usage is TRBJ2-3; possible D gene TRBD2, 6 bases. The V gene lost 8 bases and the J gene lost 0 bases, with 15 bases spanning the gap. The CDR3 runs to 15 residues. The V gene's germline CDR1 is SGHTA and CDR2 FQGTGA. This CDR3 is CASSLEGSSTDTQYF. CDR3 DNA: TGTGCCAGCTCTTTGGAGGGGAGTAGCACAGATACGCAGTATTTT.

The V call is TRBV5-4, the J call TRBJ1-2; D perhaps matches TRBD1 (5 bases). Trimming cost V 4 bases and J 4 bases, with 11 bases left between them. The CDR3 loop spans 13 amino acids. The germline V gene encodes CDR1 SGHNT and CDR2 YYREEE (reference sequence). CDR3 DNA sequence: TGTGCCAGCAGCCCAGACAGCCTCTATGGCTACACCTTC. Translated: CASSPDSLYGYTF.

This clone was detected only a few times. V usage is TRBV16 and J usage is TRBJ1-2, with TRBD1 as a possible D gene (5 bases). The CDR3 is made up of 15 amino acids. Germline CDR1 reads KGHSY; CDR2 reads FQNENV. Deletions cut 0 bases from V and 3 bases from J, with 11 bases between. The CDR3 protein is CASSQSGEADYGYTF. CDR3 nucleotide sequence: TGTGCCAGCAGCCAATCGGGGGAGGCGGACTATGGCTACACCTTC.

The genes are TRBV25-1 and TRBJ1-1; D may be TRBD1 (6 bases). The germline V and J ends were trimmed by 6 bases and 5 bases, with 19 bases remaining between them. This CDR3 contains 15 residues. In germline, CDR1 is MGHDK, CDR2 SYGVNS. The CDR3 protein is CASSPGGGGRTEAFF. The CDR3 coding sequence is TGTGCCAGCAGCCCTGGGGGGGGCGGACGGACTGAAGCTTTCTTT.

Worth noting for this clone: A junction end diverges from the germline sequence, so it may reflect a read error. This chain joins TRBV5-1 and TRBJ1-5, with D possibly being TRBD1 (5 bases). The germline V gene encodes CDR1 SGHRS and CDR2 YFSETQ. This CDR3 comprises 13 residues. The CDR3 DNA sequence: TGCGCCAGCAGCTCAACAGGTAATCGGCCCCAGCATTTT. As protein: CASSSTGNRPQHF.

The DNA for the CDR3 is TGTGCCAGCAGTGACACGGGAGGACGGTATGAAAAACTGTTTTTT. It yields the protein CASSDTGGRYEKLFF. This chain links TRBV2 with TRBJ1-4; no clear D gene. Germline-derived CDR1 and CDR2 are SNHLY and FYNNEI. CDR3 length: 15 amino acids. Trimming removed 3 bases at V and 6 bases at J, with 14 bases between. The full variable domain, in which reference TRBV2 and TRBJ1-4 provide the parts outside the CDR3, is EPEVTQTPSHQVTQMGQEVILRCVPISNHLYFYWYRQILGQKVEFLVSFYNNEISEKSEIFDDQFSVERPDGSNFTLKIRSTKLEDSAMYFCASSDTGGRYEKLFFGSGTQLSVL.

The rearrangement links TRBV6-6 to TRBJ1-5, with D possibly matching TRBD1 (6 bases). The germline V gene has CDR1 MNHNY and CDR2 SVGAGI (reference sequence). The CDR3 covers 15 residues. V was pared by 6 bases and J by 0 bases, with 12 bases between. The CDR3 loop is CASRPGTNSNQPQHF. The CDR3 bases are TGTGCCAGCAGGCCCGGGACAAATAGCAATCAGCCCCAGCATTTT.

The table lists this clone with a few counts. The rearrangement uses TRBV5-8 and TRBJ1-1; D may be TRBD1 (6 bases). CDR3 length: 14 amino acids. V lost 2 bases, J lost 4 bases, and 12 bases lay in between. Germline CDR1 is SGHTS and CDR2 is YDEGEE. DNA of the CDR3: TGTGCCAGCAGCTTATACAGGGTGGGCACTGAAGCTTTCTTT. Translated: CASSLYRVGTEAFF.

This clone was counted only a few times. The chain is built from TRBV6-1 and TRBJ2-2; the match to TRBD2 covers 8 bases. This CDR3 is 14 amino acids long. The V and J ends lost 6 bases and 5 bases, in that order; junction bases with no gene match: 5. The V gene's germline CDR1 is MNHNS and CDR2 SASEGT. Written as DNA, the CDR3 is TGTGCCAGCAGGGGCGGGGGGCCGACCGGGGAGCTGTTTTTT. Its protein is CASRGGGPTGELFF.